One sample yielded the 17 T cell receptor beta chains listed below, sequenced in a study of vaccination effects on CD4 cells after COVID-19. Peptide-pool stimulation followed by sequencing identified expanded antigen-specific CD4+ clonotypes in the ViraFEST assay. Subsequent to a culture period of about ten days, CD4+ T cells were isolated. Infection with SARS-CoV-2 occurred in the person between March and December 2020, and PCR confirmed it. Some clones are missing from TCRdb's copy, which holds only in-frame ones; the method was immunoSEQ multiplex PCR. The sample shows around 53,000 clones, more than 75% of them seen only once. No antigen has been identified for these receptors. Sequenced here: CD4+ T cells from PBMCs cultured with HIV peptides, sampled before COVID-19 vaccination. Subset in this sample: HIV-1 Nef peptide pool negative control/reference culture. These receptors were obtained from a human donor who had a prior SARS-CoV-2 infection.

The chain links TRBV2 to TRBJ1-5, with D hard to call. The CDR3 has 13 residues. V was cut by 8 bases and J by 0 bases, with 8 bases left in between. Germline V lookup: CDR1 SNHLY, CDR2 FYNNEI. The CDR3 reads CASGKSSNQPQHF. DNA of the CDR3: TGTGCCAGCGGGAAAAGTAGCAATCAGCCCCAGCATTTT.

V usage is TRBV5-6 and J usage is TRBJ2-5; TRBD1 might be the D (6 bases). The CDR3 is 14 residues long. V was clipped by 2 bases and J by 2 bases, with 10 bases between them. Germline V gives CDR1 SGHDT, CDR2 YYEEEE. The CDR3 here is CASSLVTGQETQYF. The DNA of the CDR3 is TGTGCCAGCAGCTTAGTGACAGGACAAGAGACCCAGTACTTC.

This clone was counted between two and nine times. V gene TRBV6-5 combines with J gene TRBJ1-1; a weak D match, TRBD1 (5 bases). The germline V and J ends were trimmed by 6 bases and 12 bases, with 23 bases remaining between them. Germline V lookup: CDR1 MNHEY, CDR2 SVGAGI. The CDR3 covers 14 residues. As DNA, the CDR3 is TGTGCCAGCAGCTCTCCCGGGGCCCTGAAGCCTACTTTCTTT. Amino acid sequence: CASSSPGALKPTFF.

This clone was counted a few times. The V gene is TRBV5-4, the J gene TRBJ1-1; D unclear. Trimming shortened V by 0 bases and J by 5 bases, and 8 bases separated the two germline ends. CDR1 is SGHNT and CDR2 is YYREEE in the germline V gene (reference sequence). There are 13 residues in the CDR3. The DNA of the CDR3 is TGTGCCAGCAGCTTGGACTCAGCAACTGAAGCTTTCTTT. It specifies CASSLDSATEAFF.

This CDR3 is CASSKRVSGANVLTF. CDR3 sequence (DNA): TGTGCCAGCAGCAAAAGGGTCTCTGGGGCCAACGTCCTGACTTTC. This chain uses TRBV11-3 with TRBJ2-6; no firm D call. Germline CDR1 and CDR2: SGHNT and YENEEA. V dropped 5 bases and J dropped 0 bases, with 8 bases sitting between them. CDR3 length: 15 residues.

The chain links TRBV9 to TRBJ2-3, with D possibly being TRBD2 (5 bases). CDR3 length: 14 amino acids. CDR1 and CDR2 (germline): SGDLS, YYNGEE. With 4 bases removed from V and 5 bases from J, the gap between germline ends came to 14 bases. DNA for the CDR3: TGTGCCAGCAGCCCGCTGCGGGTTGGAGATACGCAGTATTTT. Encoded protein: CASSPLRVGDTQYF.

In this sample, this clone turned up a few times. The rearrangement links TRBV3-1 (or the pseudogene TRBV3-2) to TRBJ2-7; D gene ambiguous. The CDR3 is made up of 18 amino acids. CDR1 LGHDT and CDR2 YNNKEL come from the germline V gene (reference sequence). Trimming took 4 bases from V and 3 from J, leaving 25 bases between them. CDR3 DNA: TGTGCCAGCAGCCCAACCTTTTCCTGGGCTAGTTCTATCTACGAGCAGTACTTC. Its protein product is CASSPTFSWASSIYEQYF.

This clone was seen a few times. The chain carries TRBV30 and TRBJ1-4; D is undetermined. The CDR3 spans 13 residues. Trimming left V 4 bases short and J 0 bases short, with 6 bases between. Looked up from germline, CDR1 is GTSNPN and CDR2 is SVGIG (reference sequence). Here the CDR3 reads CAWKSATNEKLFF. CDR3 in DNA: TGTGCCTGGAAGTCCGCAACTAATGAAAAACTGTTTTTT.

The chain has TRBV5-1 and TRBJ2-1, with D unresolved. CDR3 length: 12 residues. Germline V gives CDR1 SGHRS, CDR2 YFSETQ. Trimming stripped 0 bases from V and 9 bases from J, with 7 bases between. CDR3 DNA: TGCGCCAGCAGCTTGGACCTAGGTGAGCAGTTCTTC. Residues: CASSLDLGEQFF.

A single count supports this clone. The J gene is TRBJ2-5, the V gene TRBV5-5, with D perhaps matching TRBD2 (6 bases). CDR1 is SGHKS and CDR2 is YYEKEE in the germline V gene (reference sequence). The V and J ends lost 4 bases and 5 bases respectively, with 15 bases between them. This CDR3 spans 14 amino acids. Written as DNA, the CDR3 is TGTGCCAGCAGCCCCGGAGGGGTTGGGGAGACCCAGTACTTC. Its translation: CASSPGGVGETQYF.

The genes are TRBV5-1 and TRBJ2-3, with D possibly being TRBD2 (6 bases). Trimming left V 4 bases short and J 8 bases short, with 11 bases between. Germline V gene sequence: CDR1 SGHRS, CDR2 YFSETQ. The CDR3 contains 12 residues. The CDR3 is CASSEDGGTQYF. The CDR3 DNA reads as TGCGCCAGCAGCGAGGACGGGGGTACGCAGTATTTT.

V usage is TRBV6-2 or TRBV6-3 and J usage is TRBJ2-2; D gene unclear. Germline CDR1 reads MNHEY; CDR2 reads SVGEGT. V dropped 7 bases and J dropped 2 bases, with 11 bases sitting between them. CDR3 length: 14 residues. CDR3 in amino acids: CASTPDINTGELFF. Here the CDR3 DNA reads TGTGCCAGCACCCCAGACATAAACACCGGGGAGCTGTTTTTT.

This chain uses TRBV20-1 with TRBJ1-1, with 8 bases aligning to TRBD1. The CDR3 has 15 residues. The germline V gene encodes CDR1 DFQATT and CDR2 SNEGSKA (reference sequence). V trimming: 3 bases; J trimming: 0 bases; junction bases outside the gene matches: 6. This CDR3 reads CSASPPGGMNTEAFF. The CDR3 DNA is TGCAGTGCTAGTCCCCCAGGGGGCATGAACACTGAAGCTTTCTTT.

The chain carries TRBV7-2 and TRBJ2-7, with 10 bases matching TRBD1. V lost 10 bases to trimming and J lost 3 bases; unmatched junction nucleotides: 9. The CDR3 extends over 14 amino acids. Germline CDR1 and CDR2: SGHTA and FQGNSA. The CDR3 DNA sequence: TGTGCCACCACGACAGGGGGCTCCCTCTACGAGCAGTACTTC. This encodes CATTTGGSLYEQYF.

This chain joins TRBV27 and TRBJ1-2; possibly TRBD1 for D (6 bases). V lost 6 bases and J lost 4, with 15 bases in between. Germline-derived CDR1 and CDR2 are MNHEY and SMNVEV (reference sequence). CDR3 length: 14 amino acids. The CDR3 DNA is TGTGCCAGCAGGGGAAGACAGGACGGCTATGGCTACACCTTC. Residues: CASRGRQDGYGYTF.

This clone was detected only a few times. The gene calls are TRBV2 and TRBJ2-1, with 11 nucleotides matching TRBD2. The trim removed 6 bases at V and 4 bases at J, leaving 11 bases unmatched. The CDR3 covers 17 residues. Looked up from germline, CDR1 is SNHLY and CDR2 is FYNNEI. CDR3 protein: CASRGVSTSGAYNEQFF. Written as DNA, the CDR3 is TGTGCCAGCAGGGGGGTTTCGACTAGCGGGGCTTACAATGAGCAGTTCTTC.

Written as DNA, the CDR3 is TGTGCCAGCAGCCCCCGCATTGGGGTAGCGGGACCGTACAATGAGCAGTTCTTC. Residues: CASSPRIGVAGPYNEQFF. The chain employs TRBV7-2 and TRBJ2-1, with 8 bases fitting TRBD2. V dropped 5 bases and J dropped 4; count of bases not matched to a gene: 16. Looked up from germline, CDR1 is SGHTA and CDR2 is FQGNSA. The CDR3 runs to 18 residues.